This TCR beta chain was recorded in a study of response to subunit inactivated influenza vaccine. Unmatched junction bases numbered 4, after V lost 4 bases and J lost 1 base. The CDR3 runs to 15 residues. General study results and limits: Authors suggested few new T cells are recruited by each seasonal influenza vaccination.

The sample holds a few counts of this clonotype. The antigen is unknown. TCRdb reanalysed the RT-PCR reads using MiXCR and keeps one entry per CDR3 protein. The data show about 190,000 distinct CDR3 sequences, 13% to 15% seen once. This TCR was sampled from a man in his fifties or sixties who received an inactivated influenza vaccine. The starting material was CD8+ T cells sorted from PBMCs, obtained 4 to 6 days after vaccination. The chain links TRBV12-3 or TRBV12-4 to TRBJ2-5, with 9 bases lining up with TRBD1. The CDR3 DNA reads TGTGCCAGCAGTTCCAACAGGGGGCGCCAAGAGACCCAGTACTTC. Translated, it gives CASSSNRGRQETQYF.